This T cell receptor (beta chain) was sequenced for a study of shared clonotypes between healthy human individuals. Germline V gene sequence: CDR1 SGHRS, CDR2 YFSETQ. The CDR3 runs to 13 residues. Trimming removed 4 bases from V and 4 bases from J, with 12 bases in between. Only in-frame clones appear in the TCRdb table, and some are missing; sequencing was by immunoSEQ multiplex PCR. The sample lists some 2,500,000 clones, less than 95% seen once, with more than 0.35% in the top ten. The sample consisted of naive CD4+ T cells from PBMCs. This sample's subset: CD45RA+ positively selected. The clonotype originates from a man in his late teens or twenties in good health. Some clones in this sample may be carry-over from other donors' samples. The chain uses TRBV5-1 and TRBJ2-7, with a possible D match to TRBD1 (5 bases). Here the CDR3 reads CASSIRQPYEQYF. The CDR3 DNA reads TGCGCCAGCAGCATCAGACAGCCGTACGAGCAGTACTTC.